The T cell receptor beta chain described here comes from a study of graft-versus-host responses after intestinal transplantation. At the level of the study: Each of the recipients got a multivisceral, liver-intestinal, or isolated intestinal transplant.

Study-wide points: GvH clones detected in recipient marrow included some appearing first in ileum or blood.

Grafts had their tissue processed, releasing intraepithelial and lamina propria lymphocytes. Germline loops: CDR1 MNHNS, CDR2 SASEGT. V lost 7 bases, J lost 7 bases, and 20 bases lay in between. This CDR3 is 15 amino acids long. The data were produced by immunoSEQ multiplex PCR, yet TCRdb's version contains in-frame clones alone and is incomplete. The data contain more than 15,000 clones, roughly 80% of them singletons. Regarding this clone: The target antigen is unknown.

This rearrangement joins TRBV6-1 to TRBJ1-5, with a weak D call TRBD1 (6 bases). This sample comprised ileum tissue, obtained about 460 days after intestinal transplant. The sequence was obtained from a human patient who received an intestinal transplant, so some T cells may come from the graft donor. The CDR3 sequence is CASTPTGGAAQPQHF. CDR3 coding DNA: TGTGCCAGCACCCCCACTGGGGGGGCTGCGCAGCCCCAGCATTTT.